This T cell receptor (beta chain) was captured by sequencing in a study of blood T cells in healthy people across ages. Broader study findings: Older age coincided with a roughly linear decline in TCR beta diversity per million T cells. Researchers deemed the diversity estimates from one million T cells underestimates.

This clonotype turned up a few times. Its cognate antigen is unknown. Peripheral blood from each donor was collected in a volume of approximately 9.2 milliliters. The CDR3 spans 16 residues. Germline CDR1 is SGHTA and CDR2 is FQGNSA. V lost 1 base and J lost 0; bases outside the gene matches: 6. The second PCR ran 7 to 11 cycles with a sample-barcoded 5' primer and J-beta primers. TCRdb called the 5' RACE reads again in MiXCR, with one record for every CDR3 protein. The table has fewer than 900,000 distinct CDR3 sequences, roughly 50% seen once; the top ten hold around a third. Sequencing was performed on blood. The genes are TRBV7-2 and TRBJ2-7, with 7 bases matching TRBD2. The receptor was derived from a woman in her fifties or sixties in good health. CDR3 sequence reads: CASSLGGRVPSYEQYF. The CDR3 DNA reads as TGTGCCAGCAGCTTAGGGGGGAGGGTCCCCTCCTACGAGCAGTACTTC. The entire variable domain, with the rest obtained from reference TRBV7-2 and TRBJ2-7, is as follows: GAGVSQSPSNKVTEKGKDVELRCDPISGHTALYWYRQSLGQGLEFLIYFQGNSAPDKSGLPSDRFSAERTGGSVSTLTIQRTQQEDSAVYLCASSLGGRVPSYEQYFGPGTRLTVT.